This TCR beta chain is drawn from a study of shared clonotypes between healthy human individuals. CDR3 length equals 14 residues. The V gene lost 8 bases and the J gene lost 0 bases, with 13 bases spanning the gap. Germline loops: CDR1 MGHDK, CDR2 SYGVNS. In the source study's methods: Sequence data from immunoSEQ were junction-only and lacked quality scores; consequently, filtering differed. This table comes from immunoSEQ multiplex PCR, and its TCRdb copy is limited to in-frame clones, with some not included. V and J calls plus clone size are reproduced from that table; the DNA served to infer D and trimming. Among about 460,000 clones listed, more than 70% were seen once. Each sample came from a Caucasian adult donor living in Nashville, Tennessee. In unsorted samples, genomic DNA was obtained using approximately 81 million PBMCs.

Sequencing was carried out using PBMCs. The receptor comes from a woman aged 35 to 49 in good health. Some clones in this sample may be carry-over from other donors' samples. This rearrangement joins TRBV25-1 to TRBJ1-2, with D possibly being TRBD1 (6 bases). The chain's CDR3 is CASGLPGANYGYTF. CDR3 DNA sequence: TGTGCCAGCGGACTGCCAGGGGCTAACTATGGCTACACCTTC.